Listed here are 16 T cell receptor beta chains from one sample, sequenced in a study of Ad26.COV2.S vaccination and SARS-CoV-2 variants. Profiled with immunoSEQ multiplex PCR; TCRdb holds only in-frame clones, not every one. The data hold about 320,000 clones, with 86% observed a single time. Specified treatment: 15 to 20 received Ad26.COV2.S at low or high dose, single or two shots; about 5 received placebo; per-sample allocation not given. Sampling was performed 63 days after the first vaccine or placebo injection. Sequenced material: peripheral blood, taken in a trial of Ad26.COV2.S vaccine versus placebo. These receptors were taken from a person aged 18 to 65 who received the Ad26.COV2.S COVID-19 vaccine or a placebo.

The chain employs TRBV3-1 (or the pseudogene TRBV3-2) and TRBJ2-2; D ambiguous. The CDR3 runs to 11 residues. Germline assignment: CDR1 LGHDT and CDR2 YNNKEL (reference sequence). The V and J ends lost 5 bases and 6 bases respectively, with 4 bases between them. CDR3 protein: CASSYPGELFF. DNA for the CDR3: TGTGCCAGCAGCTACCCCGGGGAGCTGTTTTTT.

This clone was counted between two and nine times. The chain couples TRBV5-4 to TRBJ2-3; D uncertain. Trimming pared 0 bases from V and 2 bases from J, leaving 1 base between. Germline values: CDR1 SGHNT, CDR2 YYREEE (reference sequence). The CDR3 sequence is 12 residues long. CDR3: CASSLDTDTQYF. The CDR3 coding sequence is TGTGCCAGCAGCTTGGACACAGATACGCAGTATTTT.

The chain has TRBV6-5 and TRBJ1-6; 11 bases are a match to TRBD1. V was pared by 2 bases and J by 7 bases, with 1 base of the junction left unmatched. This CDR3 has 15 amino acids. CDR1 and CDR2 from the germline V gene are MNHEY and SVGAGI. Here the CDR3 reads CASSYGTGGNSPLHF. The CDR3 DNA follows: TGTGCCAGCAGTTACGGGACAGGGGGAAATTCACCCCTCCACTTT.

The gene calls are TRBV7-2 and TRBJ2-5; TRBD1 matches 8 bases. The ends lost 6 bases at V and 5 bases at J; junction bases unmatched: 5. Germline loops: CDR1 SGHTA, CDR2 FQGNSA. The CDR3 covers 13 residues. CDR3 bases: TGTGCCAGCAGAGGACAGGGCGGCGAGACCCAGTACTTC. This sequence encodes CASRGQGGETQYF.

The V gene is TRBV28, the J gene TRBJ1-2; possible D gene TRBD1, 5 bases. Germline V gene data show CDR1 as MDHEN and CDR2 as SYDVKM. There are 15 residues in the CDR3. V lost 8 bases, J lost 3 bases, and 19 bases lay in between. The CDR3 is CASSQAGTPDYGYTF. CDR3 nucleotide sequence: TGTGCCAGCTCACAAGCAGGGACCCCGGACTATGGCTACACCTTC.

This rearrangement joins TRBV29-1 to TRBJ2-1; 10 bases agree with TRBD2. Germline V CDR1 and CDR2: SQVTM, ANQGSEA. The ends lost 2 bases at V and 9 bases at J; junction bases unmatched: 4. The CDR3 has 13 residues. The chain's CDR3 is CSVELAGVGEQFF. The CDR3 bases are TGCAGCGTTGAACTAGCGGGGGTGGGTGAGCAGTTCTTC.

V is TRBV4-3 and J is TRBJ1-2; 7 bases map to TRBD1. The CDR3 contains 15 residues. V lost 0 bases, J lost 5 bases, and 6 bases stayed unmatched. Germline V gene lookup returns CDR1 LGHNA and CDR2 YSLEER. In nucleotides, the CDR3 is TGCGCCAGCAGCCAAGATCGAACAGGGGATTATGGCTACACCTTC. Amino acid sequence: CASSQDRTGDYGYTF.

This chain uses TRBV6-5 with TRBJ1-3; D is possibly TRBD1 (5 bases). Deletions cut 7 bases from V and 2 bases from J, with 9 bases between. Germline CDR1 MNHEY, CDR2 SVGAGI. This CDR3 has 13 amino acids. CDR3 region: CASTGAAGNTIYF. The DNA of the CDR3 is TGTGCCAGCACCGGGGCGGCTGGAAACACCATATATTTT.

This sequence joins TRBV5-4 and TRBJ2-3; 11 bases are shared with TRBD2. The germline V gene has CDR1 SGHNT and CDR2 YYREEE (reference sequence). This CDR3 has 17 residues. With 1 base clipped from V and 7 bases from J, the junction kept 11 bases outside the gene matches. CDR3 sequence (DNA): TGTGCCAGCAGCTTGATAGCGGGGGGGGGACCCCCCTATACGCAGTATTTT. It codes for CASSLIAGGGPPYTQYF.

The chain's CDR3 is CASAGPQDGYTF. In nucleotides, the CDR3 is TGTGCCAGCGCCGGGCCTCAAGATGGCTACACCTTC. The chain is built from TRBV18 and TRBJ1-2; D remains unclear. Looked up from germline, CDR1 is KGHSH and CDR2 is LQKENI. The length of the CDR3 is 12 residues. The ends were cut back, 8 bases at V and 6 bases at J, with 13 bases in the middle. The variable domain in full, completed from reference TRBV18 and TRBJ1-2, reads NAGVMQNPRHLVRRRGQEARLRCSPMKGHSHVYWYRQLPEEGLKFMVYLQKENIIDESGMPKERFSAEFPKEGPSILRIQQVVRGDSAAYFCASAGPQDGYTFGSGTRLTVV.

The chain joins TRBV14 to TRBJ2-3, with 7 bases matching TRBD1. This CDR3 has 15 amino acids. Trimming took 4 bases from V and 0 from J; bases not matched to a gene: 4. From germline, CDR1 is SGHDN and CDR2 FVKESK. CDR3 bases: TGTGCCAGCAGCCTTAACAGGGGAAGCACAGATACGCAGTATTTT. It codes for CASSLNRGSTDTQYF.

The chain carries TRBV15 and TRBJ2-3; D unclear. The CDR3 runs 13 residues. The V gene's germline CDR1 is LNHNV and CDR2 YYDKDF (reference sequence). V gave up 5 bases and J gave up 10 bases, with 16 bases separating them. The CDR3 loop is CATSPAVAVAQYF. The DNA of the CDR3 is TGTGCCACCAGCCCGGCTGTGGCCGTAGCGCAGTATTTT.

The chain couples TRBV10-1 to TRBJ2-3; D might be TRBD1 or TRBD2, each matching 5 bases. Trimming stripped 6 bases from V and 4 bases from J, with 17 bases between. Germline CDR1 WNHNN, CDR2 SYGVQD (reference sequence). The CDR3 is 15 amino acids. CDR3 bases: TGCGCCAGCAGCGAGGGGACCAAGAGCCCAGATACGCAGTATTTT. Translating it yields CASSEGTKSPDTQYF.

This chain connects TRBV7-4 to TRBJ2-7, with D unclear. CDR3 length equals 12 residues. Trimming stripped 5 bases from V and 5 bases from J, with 10 bases between. Germline CDR1 reads SGHVT; CDR2 reads SQSDAQ. The CDR3 region is CASSLCSDEQYF. The CDR3 DNA sequence: TGTGCCAGCAGCCTGTGTTCGGACGAGCAGTACTTC.

V and J are TRBV25-1 and TRBJ2-4; no reliable D call. Germline V lookup: CDR1 MGHDK, CDR2 SYGVNS. CDR3 length equals 15 residues. V was trimmed by 6 bases and J by 0 bases, leaving 12 bases between them. The CDR3 sequence: CASSHVDGAKNIQYF. Written as DNA, the CDR3 is TGTGCCAGCAGCCACGTCGACGGAGCCAAAAACATTCAGTACTTC.

V gene TRBV7-8 combines with J gene TRBJ2-7; D gene uncertain. V lost 5 bases to trimming and J lost 6 bases, with 17 bases between them. The CDR3 has 14 residues. Germline V gene lookup returns CDR1 SGHVS and CDR2 FQNEAQ. DNA of the CDR3: TGTGCCAGCAGCCCACTCCCGGGTTCCCGCGAGCAGTACTTC. Translation gives CASSPLPGSREQYF.